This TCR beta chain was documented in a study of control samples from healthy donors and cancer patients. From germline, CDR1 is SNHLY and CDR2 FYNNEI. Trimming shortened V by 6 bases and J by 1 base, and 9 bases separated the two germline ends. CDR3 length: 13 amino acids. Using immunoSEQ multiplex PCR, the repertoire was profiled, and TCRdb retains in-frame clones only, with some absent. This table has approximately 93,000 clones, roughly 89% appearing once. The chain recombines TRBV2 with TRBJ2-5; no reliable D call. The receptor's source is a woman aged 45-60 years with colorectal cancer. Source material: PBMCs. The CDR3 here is CASSLGVQETQYF. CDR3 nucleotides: TGTGCCAGCAGCCTTGGGGTCCAAGAGACCCAGTACTTC.